This TCR beta chain was sequenced during a study of early T cells in non-severe SARS-CoV-2 infection. The CDR3 has 15 residues. From germline, CDR1 is MNHEY and CDR2 SVGEGT. V lost 5 bases and J lost 0, with 13 bases in between. Unique molecular identifiers (one per individual cDNA molecule) were attached. TCRdb used MiXCR to reprocess the 5' RACE reads, holding one entry per CDR3 protein. The table lists about 30,000 distinct CDR3 sequences, 6.6% of them singletons. This clonotype has more than one count but fewer than ten. The receptor's source is an adult who was a healthcare worker with PCR-confirmed SARS-CoV-2 infection or an uninfected control (not recorded which). V gene TRBV6-2 or TRBV6-3 combines with J gene TRBJ1-1; D is unresolved. The sample was whole blood. As DNA, the CDR3 is TGTGCCAGCAGTCAACGGACCACCATGAACACTGAAGCTTTCTTT. It encodes CASSQRTTMNTEAFF.